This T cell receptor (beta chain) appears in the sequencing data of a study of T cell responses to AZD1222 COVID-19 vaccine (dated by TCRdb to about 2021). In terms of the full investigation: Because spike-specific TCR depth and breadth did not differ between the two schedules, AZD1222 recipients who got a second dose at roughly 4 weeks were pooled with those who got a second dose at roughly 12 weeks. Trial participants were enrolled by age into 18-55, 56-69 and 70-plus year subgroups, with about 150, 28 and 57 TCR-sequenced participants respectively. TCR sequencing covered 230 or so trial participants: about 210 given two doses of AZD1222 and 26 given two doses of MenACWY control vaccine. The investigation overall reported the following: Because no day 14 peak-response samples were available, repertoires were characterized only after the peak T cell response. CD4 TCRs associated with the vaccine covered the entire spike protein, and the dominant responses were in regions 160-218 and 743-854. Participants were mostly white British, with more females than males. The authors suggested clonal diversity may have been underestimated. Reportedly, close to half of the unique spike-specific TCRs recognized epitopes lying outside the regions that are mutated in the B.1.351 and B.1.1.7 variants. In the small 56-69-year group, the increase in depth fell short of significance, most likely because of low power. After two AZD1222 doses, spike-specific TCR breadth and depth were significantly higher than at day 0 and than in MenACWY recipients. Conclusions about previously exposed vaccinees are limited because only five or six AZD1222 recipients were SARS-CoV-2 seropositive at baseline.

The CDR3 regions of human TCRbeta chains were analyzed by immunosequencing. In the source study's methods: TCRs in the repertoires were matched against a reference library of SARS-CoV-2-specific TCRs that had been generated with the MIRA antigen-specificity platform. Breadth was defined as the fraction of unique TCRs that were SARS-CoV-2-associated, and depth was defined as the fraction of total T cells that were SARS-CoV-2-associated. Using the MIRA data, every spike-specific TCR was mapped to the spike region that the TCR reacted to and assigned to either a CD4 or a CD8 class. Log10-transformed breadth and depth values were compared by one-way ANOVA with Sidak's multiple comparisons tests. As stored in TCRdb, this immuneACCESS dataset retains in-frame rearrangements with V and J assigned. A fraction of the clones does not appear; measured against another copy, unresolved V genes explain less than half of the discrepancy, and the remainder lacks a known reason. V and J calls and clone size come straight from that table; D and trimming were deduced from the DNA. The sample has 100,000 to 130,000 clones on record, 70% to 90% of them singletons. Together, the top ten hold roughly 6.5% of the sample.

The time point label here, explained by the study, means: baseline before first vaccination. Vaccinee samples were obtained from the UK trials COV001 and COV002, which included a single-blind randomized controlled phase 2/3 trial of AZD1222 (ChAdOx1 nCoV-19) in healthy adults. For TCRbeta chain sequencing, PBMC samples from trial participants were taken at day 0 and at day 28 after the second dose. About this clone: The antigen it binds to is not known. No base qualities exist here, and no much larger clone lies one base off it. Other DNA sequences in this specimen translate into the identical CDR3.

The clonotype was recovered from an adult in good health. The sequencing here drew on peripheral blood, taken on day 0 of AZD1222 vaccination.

DNA sequence: TGCGCCAGCAGCTCTCAAGAGACCCAGTACTTC. Its translation is CASSSQETQYF. The chain is made from TRBV5-1 and TRBJ2-5; the D gene is unclear. V and J lose 3 bases and 2 bases, and a span of 2 bases separates them. Spanning cysteine to phenylalanine, the CDR3 consists of 11 amino acids. CDR3 DNA is the only sequence kept; it has 33 bases, read in frame from the first base. The germline V gene supplies CDR1 SGHRS and CDR2 YFSETQ.